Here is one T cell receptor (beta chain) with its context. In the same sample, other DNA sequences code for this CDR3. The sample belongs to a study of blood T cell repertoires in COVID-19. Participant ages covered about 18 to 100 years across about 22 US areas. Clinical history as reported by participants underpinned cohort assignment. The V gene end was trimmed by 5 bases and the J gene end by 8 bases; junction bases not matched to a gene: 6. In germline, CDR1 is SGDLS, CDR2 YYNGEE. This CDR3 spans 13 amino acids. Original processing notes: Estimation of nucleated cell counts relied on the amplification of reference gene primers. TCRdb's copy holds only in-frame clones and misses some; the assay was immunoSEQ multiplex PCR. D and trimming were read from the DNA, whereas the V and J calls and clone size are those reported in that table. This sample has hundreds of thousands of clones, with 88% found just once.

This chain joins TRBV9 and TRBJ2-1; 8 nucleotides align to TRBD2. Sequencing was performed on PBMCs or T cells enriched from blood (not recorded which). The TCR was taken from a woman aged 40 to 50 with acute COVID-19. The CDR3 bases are TGTGCCAGCAGTGCGGGAGGAGGGGATGAGCAGTTCTTC. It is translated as CASSAGGGDEQFF. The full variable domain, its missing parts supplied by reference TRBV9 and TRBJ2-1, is DSGVTQTPKHLITATGQRVTLRCSPRSGDLSVYWYQQSLDQGLQFLIQYYNGEERAKGNILERFSAQQFPDLHSELNLSSLELGDSALYFCASSAGGGDEQFFGPGTRLTVL.